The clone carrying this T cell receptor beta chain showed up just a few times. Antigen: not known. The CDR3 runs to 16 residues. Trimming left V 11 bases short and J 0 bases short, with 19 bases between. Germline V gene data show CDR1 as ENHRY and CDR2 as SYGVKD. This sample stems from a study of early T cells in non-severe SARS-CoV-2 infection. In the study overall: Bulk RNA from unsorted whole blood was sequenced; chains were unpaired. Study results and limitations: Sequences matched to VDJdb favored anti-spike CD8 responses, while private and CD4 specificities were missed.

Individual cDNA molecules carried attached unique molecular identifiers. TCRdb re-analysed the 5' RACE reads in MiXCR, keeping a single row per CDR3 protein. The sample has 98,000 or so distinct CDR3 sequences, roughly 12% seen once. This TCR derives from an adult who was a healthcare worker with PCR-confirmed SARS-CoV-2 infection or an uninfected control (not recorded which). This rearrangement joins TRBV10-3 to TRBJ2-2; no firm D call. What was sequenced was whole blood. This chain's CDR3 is CAPPSRSPTNTGELFF. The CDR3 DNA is TGTGCCCCCCCGAGTCGGAGTCCAACGAACACCGGGGAGCTGTTTTTT.